The rows below give T cell receptor beta chains drawn from one sample of a study of T cells after yellow fever vaccination. One entry per CDR3 protein, called by TCRdb with MiXCR from the 5' RACE reads. The sample yields some 390,000 distinct CDR3 sequences, 18% seen once. Sequencing was performed on PBMCs, taken before the yellow fever booster vaccination. These receptor sequences come from a man younger than 35 who received the YFV17D yellow fever vaccine. CDR3s include the opening cysteine and the closing phenylalanine or tryptophan.

12	TRBV10-1	TRBJ2-3	CASSEFPDTQYF
15	TRBV7-2	TRBJ2-3	CASSGGTSGGGTQYF
16	TRBV11-2	TRBJ1-1	CASSIAGRGRGSEAFF
15	TRBV18	TRBJ1-1	CASSPGTGANTEAFF
16	TRBV5-1	TRBJ2-5	CASSSSPTSASGTQYF
15	TRBV29-1	TRBJ2-2	CSVEARQGRAGELFF
12	TRBV6-2/TRBV6-3	TRBJ2-1	CASSTRLAEQFF
15	TRBV5-1	TRBJ2-1	CASREGAGTYNEQFF
15	TRBV11-2	TRBJ2-5	CASSPTPGLIQTQYF
14	TRBV3-1	TRBJ2-2	CASSPRVNTGELFF
13	TRBV12-3/TRBV12-4	TRBJ1-2	CASRYGNLYGYTF
14	TRBV7-9	TRBJ1-2	CASSFGQGDGGYTF
14	TRBV12-3/TRBV12-4	TRBJ1-3	CASSVREKGNTIYF
13	TRBV10-3	TRBJ2-1	CASQGLVRTEQFF
16	TRBV15	TRBJ2-5	CATSRVGTRYQETQYF
15	TRBV7-9	TRBJ1-3	CASSFWTDTGNTIYF
15	TRBV5-1	TRBJ2-7	CASSLRARNYYEQYF
13	TRBV12-3/TRBV12-4	TRBJ1-4	CASRSESGGKLFF
15	TRBV5-5	TRBJ2-3	CASSLVGVSTDTQYF
15	TRBV6-6	TRBJ1-4	CASPPAEATNEKLFF
13	TRBV4-3	TRBJ2-6	CASSSVGANVLTF
14	TRBV3-1	TRBJ1-1	CASSHNVAGGRAFF
14	TRBV5-1	TRBJ2-7	CASSLGVSGGEQYF
15	TRBV12-3/TRBV12-4	TRBJ1-1	CASSRESPAGTEAFF
14	TRBV28	TRBJ1-1	CASSLLGQGHEAFF
15	TRBV5-6	TRBJ1-4	CASRSLRQGNEKLFF
13	TRBV11-2	TRBJ1-1	CASSLPGRVQAFF
16	TRBV11-2	TRBJ2-5	CASSLLMTGGRETQYF
10	TRBV30	TRBJ1-4	CAWRDEKLFF
15	TRBV7-2	TRBJ2-1	CASSLFSGSYNEQFF
15	TRBV14	TRBJ2-3	CASNGGSDITDTQYF
14	TRBV27	TRBJ2-7	CASSVGGAPYEQYF
14	TRBV7-2	TRBJ1-2	CASSPDPSGYGYTF
15	TRBV28	TRBJ2-1	CASSSYRGINYEQFF
12	TRBV29-1	TRBJ1-5	CSVEDLGQPQHF
13	TRBV6-5	TRBJ2-3	CASSSSLKLAQYF
16	TRBV7-2	TRBJ1-4	CASSLAGALTYEKLFF
13	TRBV10-2	TRBJ2-5	CASTGGNQETQYF
13	TRBV15	TRBJ1-4	CATSRTVNEKLFF
14	TRBV29-1	TRBJ2-6	CSVRGLSGANVLTF
13	TRBV6-5	TRBJ2-6	CASSGTSSKVLTF